This TCR beta chain is from a study of shared clonotypes between healthy human individuals. The study, taken as a whole, reports: Some clonotypes were shared by all four sorted-subset donors, while others were not shared. The non-shared ones had lower generation probabilities than the shared ones.

About this clone: The antigen is undetermined.

An even split of each subset's genomic DNA across several immunoSEQ plates was performed. Replicate sorted-subset PCRs were loaded with around 220 ng DNA, roughly 33,000 T cell genomes. The assay was immunoSEQ multiplex PCR, and TCRdb's table has in-frame clones only and misses some. This repertoire shows under 1,900,000 clones, about 98.5% found once; its top ten account for 0.36%. CDR3 length equals 15 residues. J lost 6 bases, V lost 1 base, and 9 bases had no gene match. Germline-derived CDR1 and CDR2 are SGHDN and FVKESK. Sequencing used naive CD4+ T cells sorted from blood. Subset here: CD45RA+ positively selected. This TCR was sampled from a man aged 30 to 39 in good health. The chain carries TRBV14 and TRBJ2-7; TRBD2 aligns across 7 bases. CDR3 loop: CASSQVLRELGEQYF. CDR3 sequence (DNA): TGTGCCAGCAGCCAAGTGTTGCGGGAGTTGGGCGAGCAGTACTTC.